This T cell receptor beta chain was obtained from a study of cytomegalovirus exposure and HLA in healthy donors. Study observations and caveats: For most TCR sequences rarity was the rule, although some public TCRs occurred in many donors. An ancestry cluster, one associated with Asian ancestry, reportedly showed fewer N-insertions than the approximately 670-donor mean in a later analysis. A later analysis revealed that TCR association rates differed between HLA loci, peaking at DRB1 and bottoming out at HLA-C.

It was with 60 Vbeta and 13 Jbeta primers that the PCR ran. Here immunoSEQ multiplex PCR was the method, and the copy in TCRdb shows in-frame clones only, minus some. The data contain about 84,000 clones, less than 80% of them singletons. Regarding this clone: Its antigen is unidentified.

CDR1 is LNHDA, CDR2 SQIVND, per germline (reference sequence). The CDR3 runs 16 residues. The V and J ends lost 0 bases and 2 bases respectively, with 13 bases between them. This chain connects TRBV19 to TRBJ2-5, with TRBD1 as a possible D gene (6 bases). This clonotype was obtained from a woman between 35 and 50 years old in good health and CMV-seropositive. The material sequenced was PBMCs. CDR3 residues: CASSIEGQLTQETQYF. For the CDR3, the DNA is TGTGCCAGTAGTATAGAAGGACAGCTAACACAAGAGACCCAGTACTTC.